A selection of T cell receptor beta chains follows, all from one sample in a study of blood T cells in healthy people across ages. TCRdb processed the 5' RACE reads anew with MiXCR; each CDR3 protein has one entry. The sample holds about 1,500,000 distinct CDR3 sequences, approximately 28% seen once. Sequencing was done on a sample of blood. The source is a woman between 25 and 40 years old in good health. Each CDR3 is given without its conserved first and last residue. The order of the fields is V gene, CDR3 protein.

TRBV27,ASSPPTAFGGYT
TRBV11-2,ASSSPGGSPLH
TRBV12-5,ASVLGTGASGNTIY
TRBV29-1,SVVLQGQGASPGTEAF
TRBV5-1,ASNFTAGGAYEQY
TRBV6-6,ASGTVDEQY
TRBV20-1,SASPRTGLSYGYT
TRBV2,ARTSGRAASSYNEQF
TRBV6-6,ASRYLGDKETQY
TRBV2,ASGKDRAGTDTQY
TRBV7-3,ASSFPLGWGTVSYNEQF
TRBV5-1,ASSRDSQNEKLF
TRBV30,AWSGLARTGETQY
TRBV5-6,ATIEENIQY
TRBV12-3/TRBV12-4,ASSRRSGRGDTQY
TRBV7-2,ASSSYGGGNEQF
TRBV6-5,ASRLLAGSYNEQF
TRBV28,ASSTRARPQH
TRBV12-3/TRBV12-4,ASSLVTGTLGQPQY
TRBV15,ATSRDTGNTIY
TRBV9,ASKSGLYTDTQY
TRBV10-3,AIRSIGDSEAF
TRBV11-2,ASSPIRTSDHFELF
TRBV4-1,ASSQGQGVDTQAF
TRBV5-1,ASSSGTGTRADTQY
TRBV2,ASRRRQGMPLDGYT
TRBV5-1,ASSSESGVTLH
TRBV12-3/TRBV12-4,ASSTLGQSANYGYT
TRBV5-4,ASSLGGTRSYNEQF